Listed here are 12 T cell receptor beta chains from one sample, sequenced in a study of T cells in Graves' hyperthyroidism and ophthalmopathy. The investigators amplified TCR beta CDR3 regions from RNA transcripts. First-round RT-PCR of the TCR CDR3 relied on the HTBI primer set. TCRdb reprocessed the multiplex PCR reads via MiXCR and lists one record per CDR3 protein. The sample has around 300,000 distinct CDR3 sequences; around 22% are singletons. Sequencing input: blood. These receptors were obtained from a man younger than 40 with Graves' ophthalmopathy.

The V and J genes are TRBV6-1 and TRBJ2-5; D gene uncertain. V lost 3 bases and J lost 4, with 6 bases in between. The germline V gene has CDR1 MNHNS and CDR2 SASEGT. CDR3 length: 12 residues. CDR3: CASSEDGETQYF. The CDR3 DNA is TGTGCCAGCAGTGAGGATGGAGAGACCCAGTACTTC.

This clonotype was found a few times. The chain's CDR3 is CASSVRIGGNYGYTF. DNA for the CDR3: TGTGCCAGCAGCGTGAGGATAGGGGGCAACTATGGCTACACCTTC. The chain employs TRBV9 and TRBJ1-2; 7 bases are shared with TRBD1. The J segment lost 2 bases and the V segment lost 2 bases, leaving 6 bases of the junction unmatched. The CDR3 is 15 amino acids. Germline CDR1 SGDLS, CDR2 YYNGEE.

This clonotype was recorded many times. V usage is TRBV12-3 or TRBV12-4 and J usage is TRBJ2-1; TRBD2 aligns across 7 bases. CDR3 length equals 15 residues. Unmatched junction bases numbered 4, after V lost 4 bases and J lost 1 base. The CDR3 DNA follows: TGTGCCAGCAGTTGGTGGGAGGGGTCCTACAATGAGCAGTTCTTC. This gives the protein CASSWWEGSYNEQFF.

V gene TRBV14 combines with J gene TRBJ1-2, with D possibly matching TRBD1 (6 bases). CDR1 and CDR2 (germline): SGHDN, FVKESK. Trimming left V 2 bases short and J 6 bases short, with 10 bases between. This CDR3 comprises 13 residues. The CDR3 region has the DNA TGTGCCAGCAGCCAAATAGGGGGGGATGGCTACACCTTC. Its protein product is CASSQIGGDGYTF.

This clonotype was picked up a small number of times. The chain joins TRBV28 to TRBJ2-7; 7 nucleotides match TRBD1. In germline, CDR1 is MDHEN, CDR2 SYDVKM. This CDR3 has 14 residues. V lost 3 bases to trimming and J lost 6 bases; unmatched junction nucleotides: 8. CDR3 coding DNA: TGTGCCAGCAGTTTCGACAGGGCTATTACCGAGCAGTACTTC. It encodes CASSFDRAITEQYF. Full variable domain (outside the CDR3, taken from reference TRBV28 and TRBJ2-7): DVKVTQSSRYLVKRTGEKVFLECVQDMDHENMFWYRQDPGLGLRLIYFSYDVKMKEKGDIPEGYSVSREKKERFSLILESASTNQTSMYLCASSFDRAITEQYFGPGTRLTVT.

This clonotype was observed many times. The rearrangement uses TRBV9 and TRBJ1-2; D not certain. CDR1 is SGDLS and CDR2 is YYNGEE in the germline V gene. Between the trimmed V and J ends, which lost 0 bases and 4 bases, there was a span of 10 bases. CDR3 length equals 14 residues. CDR3 in amino acids: CASSVGGMAYGYTF. The CDR3 DNA reads as TGTGCCAGCAGCGTAGGGGGAATGGCCTATGGCTACACCTTC.

The genes are TRBV4-2 and TRBJ2-2; D assignment may be TRBD1 or TRBD2 (5 bases each). Germline V lookup: CDR1 LGHNA, CDR2 YNFKEQ. The CDR3 length is 16 residues. V was cut by 4 bases and J by 0 bases, with 12 bases left in between. CDR3 sequence: CASSPSGTANTGELFF. In DNA, the CDR3 is TGTGCCAGCAGCCCTTCTGGGACCGCGAACACCGGGGAGCTGTTTTTT.

The gene calls are TRBV6-1 and TRBJ2-1; TRBD2 matches 9 bases. Germline CDR1 and CDR2: MNHNS and SASEGT. V dropped 6 bases and J dropped 9; count of bases not matched to a gene: 9. This CDR3 comprises 14 residues. Here the CDR3 reads CASRPPGTSSEQFF. The CDR3 DNA is TGTGCCAGCAGACCTCCCGGGACTAGCTCTGAGCAGTTCTTC.

A word on this clonotype: With a much larger clone just one base away, this may be a read error. CDR3: CASTQGGGGENIQYF. The CDR3 DNA is TGTGCCAGCACCCAAGGGGGCGGGGGGGAAAACATTCAGTACTTC. The V gene is TRBV3-1, the J gene TRBJ2-4; 9 bases fit TRBD2. The CDR3 has 15 residues. Germline V gene sequence: CDR1 LGHDT, CDR2 YNNKEL (reference sequence).

The chain recombines TRBV12-3 or TRBV12-4 with TRBJ2-2, with TRBD1 matching over 10 bases. Losses at the gene ends were 5 bases for V and 4 bases for J; bases not matched to a gene: 13. The CDR3 covers 18 residues. CDR3 residues: CASSGGRTGGVFTGELFF. The CDR3 DNA follows: TGTGCCAGCAGTGGGGGACGGACAGGGGGAGTATTCACCGGGGAGCTGTTTTTT.

The gene calls are TRBV25-1 and TRBJ2-2; 9 bases agree with TRBD1. CDR3 size: 14 residues. CDR1 is MGHDK and CDR2 is SYGVNS in the germline V gene. Trimming removed 5 bases from V and 7 bases from J; junction bases left unmatched: 5. The CDR3 nucleotides are TGTGCCAGCAGTAAACAGGGGGCTAACGGGGAGCTGTTTTTT. Amino acids: CASSKQGANGELFF.

This clonotype was counted many times. The chain uses TRBV11-3 and TRBJ2-1; possibly TRBD2 for D (5 bases). Trimming removed 3 bases from V and 12 bases from J, with 9 bases in between. CDR1 is SGHNT and CDR2 is YENEEA in the germline V gene. The CDR3 covers 11 residues. The CDR3 nucleotides read TGTGCCAGCAGCTTGGGGAGAGTGCAGTTCTTC. As protein: CASSLGRVQFF. The complete variable domain, with remaining parts taken from reference TRBV11-3 and TRBJ2-1, reads EAGVVQSPRYKIIEKKQPVAFWCNPISGHNTLYWYLQNLGQGPELLIRYENEEAVDDSQLPKDRFSAERLKGVDSTLKIQPAELGDSAVYLCASSLGRVQFFGPGTRLTVL.